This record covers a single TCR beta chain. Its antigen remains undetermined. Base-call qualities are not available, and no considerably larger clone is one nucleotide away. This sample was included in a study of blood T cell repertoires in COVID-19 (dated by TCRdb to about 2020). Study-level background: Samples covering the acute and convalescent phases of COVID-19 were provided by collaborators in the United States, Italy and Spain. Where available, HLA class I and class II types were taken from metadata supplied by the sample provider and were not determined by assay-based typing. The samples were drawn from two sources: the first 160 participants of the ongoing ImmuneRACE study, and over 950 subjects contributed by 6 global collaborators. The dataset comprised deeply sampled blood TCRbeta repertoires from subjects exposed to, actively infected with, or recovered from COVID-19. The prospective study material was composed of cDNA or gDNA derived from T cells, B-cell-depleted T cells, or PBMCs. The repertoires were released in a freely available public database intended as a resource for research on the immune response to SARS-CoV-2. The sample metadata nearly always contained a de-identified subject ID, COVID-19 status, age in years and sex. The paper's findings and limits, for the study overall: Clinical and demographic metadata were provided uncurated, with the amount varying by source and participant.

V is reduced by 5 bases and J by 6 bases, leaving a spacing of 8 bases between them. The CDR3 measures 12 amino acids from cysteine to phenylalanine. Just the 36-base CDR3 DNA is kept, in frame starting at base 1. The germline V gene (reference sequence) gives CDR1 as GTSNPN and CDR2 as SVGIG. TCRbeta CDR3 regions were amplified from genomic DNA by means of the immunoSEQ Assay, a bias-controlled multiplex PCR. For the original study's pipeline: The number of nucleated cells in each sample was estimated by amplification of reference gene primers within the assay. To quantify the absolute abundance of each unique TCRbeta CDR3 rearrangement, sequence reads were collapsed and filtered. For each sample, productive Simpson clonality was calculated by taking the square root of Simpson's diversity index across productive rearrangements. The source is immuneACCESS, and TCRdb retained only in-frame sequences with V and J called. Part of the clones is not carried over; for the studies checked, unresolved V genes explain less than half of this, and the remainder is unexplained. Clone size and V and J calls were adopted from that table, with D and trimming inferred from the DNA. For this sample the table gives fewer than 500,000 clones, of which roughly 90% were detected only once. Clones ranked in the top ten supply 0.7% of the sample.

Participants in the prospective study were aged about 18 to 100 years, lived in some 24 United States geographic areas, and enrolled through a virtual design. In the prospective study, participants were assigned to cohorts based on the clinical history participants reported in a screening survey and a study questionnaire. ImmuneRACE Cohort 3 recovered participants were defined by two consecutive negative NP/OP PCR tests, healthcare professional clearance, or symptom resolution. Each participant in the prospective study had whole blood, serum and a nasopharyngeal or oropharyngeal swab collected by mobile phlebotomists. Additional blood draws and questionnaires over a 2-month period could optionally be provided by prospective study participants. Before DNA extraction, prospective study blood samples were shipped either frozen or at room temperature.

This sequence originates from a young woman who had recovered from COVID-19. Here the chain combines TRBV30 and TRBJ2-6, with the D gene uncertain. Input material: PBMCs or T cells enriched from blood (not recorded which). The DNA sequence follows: TGTGCCTGGTCCAGCGAGGCCAACGTCCTGACTTTC. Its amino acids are CAWSSEANVLTF.